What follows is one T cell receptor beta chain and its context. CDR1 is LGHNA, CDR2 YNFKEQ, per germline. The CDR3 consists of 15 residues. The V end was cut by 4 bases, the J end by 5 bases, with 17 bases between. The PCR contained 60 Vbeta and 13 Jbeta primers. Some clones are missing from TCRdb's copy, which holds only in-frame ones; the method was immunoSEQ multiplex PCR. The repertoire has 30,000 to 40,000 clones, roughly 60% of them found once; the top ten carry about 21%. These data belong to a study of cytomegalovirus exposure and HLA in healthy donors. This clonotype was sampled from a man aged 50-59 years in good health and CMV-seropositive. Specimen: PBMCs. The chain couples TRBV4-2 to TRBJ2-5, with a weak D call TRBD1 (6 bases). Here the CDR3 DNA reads TGTGCCAGCAGCCTTAAACAGGGTAATCGGGAGACCCAGTACTTC. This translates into CASSLKQGNRETQYF.